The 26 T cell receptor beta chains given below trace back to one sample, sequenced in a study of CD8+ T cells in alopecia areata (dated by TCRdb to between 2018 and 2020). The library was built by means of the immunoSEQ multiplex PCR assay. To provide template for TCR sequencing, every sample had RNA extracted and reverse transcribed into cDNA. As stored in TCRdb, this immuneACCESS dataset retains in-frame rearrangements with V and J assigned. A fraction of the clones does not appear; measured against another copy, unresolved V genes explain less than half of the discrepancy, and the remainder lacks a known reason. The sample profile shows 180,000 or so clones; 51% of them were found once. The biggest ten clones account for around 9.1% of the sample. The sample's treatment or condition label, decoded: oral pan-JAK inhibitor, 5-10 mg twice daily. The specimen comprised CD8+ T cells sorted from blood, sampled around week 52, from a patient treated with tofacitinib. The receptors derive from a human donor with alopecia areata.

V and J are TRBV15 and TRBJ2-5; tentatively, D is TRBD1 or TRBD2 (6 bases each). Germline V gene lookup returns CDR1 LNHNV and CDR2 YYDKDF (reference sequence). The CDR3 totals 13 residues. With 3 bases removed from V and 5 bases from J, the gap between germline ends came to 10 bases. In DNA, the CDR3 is TGTGCCACCAGCAGCAGGGGAGGCGAGACCCAGTACTTC. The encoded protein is CATSSRGGETQYF.

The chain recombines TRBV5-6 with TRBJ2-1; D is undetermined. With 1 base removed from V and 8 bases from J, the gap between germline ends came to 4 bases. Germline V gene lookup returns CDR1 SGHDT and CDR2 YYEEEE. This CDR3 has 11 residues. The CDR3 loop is CASSLNHEQFF. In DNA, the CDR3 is TGTGCCAGCAGCTTGAACCATGAGCAGTTCTTC. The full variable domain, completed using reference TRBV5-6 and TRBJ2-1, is DAGVTQSPTHLIKTRGQQVTLRCSPKSGHDTVSWYQQALGQGPQFIFQYYEEEERQRGNFPDRFSGHQFPNYSSELNVNALLLGDSALYLCASSLNHEQFFGPGTRLTVL.

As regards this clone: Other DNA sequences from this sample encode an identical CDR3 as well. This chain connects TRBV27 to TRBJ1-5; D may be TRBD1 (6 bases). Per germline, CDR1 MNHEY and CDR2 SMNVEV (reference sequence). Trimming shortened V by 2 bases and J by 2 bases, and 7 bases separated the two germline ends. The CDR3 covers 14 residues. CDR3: CASSLGGGNQPQHF. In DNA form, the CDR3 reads TGTGCCAGCAGTTTAGGGGGCGGCAATCAGCCCCAGCATTTT.

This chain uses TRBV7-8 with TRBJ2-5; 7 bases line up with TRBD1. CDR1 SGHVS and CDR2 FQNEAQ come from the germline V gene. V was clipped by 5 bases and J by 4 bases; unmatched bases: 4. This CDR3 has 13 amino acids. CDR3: CASSPGGRETQYF. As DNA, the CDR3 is TGTGCCAGCAGCCCAGGGGGTAGAGAGACCCAGTACTTC.

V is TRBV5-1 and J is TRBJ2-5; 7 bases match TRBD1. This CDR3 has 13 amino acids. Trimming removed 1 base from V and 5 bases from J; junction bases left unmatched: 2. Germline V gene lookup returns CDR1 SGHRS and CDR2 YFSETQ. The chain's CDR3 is CASSLNRGETQYF. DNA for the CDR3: TGCGCCAGCAGCTTGAACAGGGGTGAGACCCAGTACTTC.

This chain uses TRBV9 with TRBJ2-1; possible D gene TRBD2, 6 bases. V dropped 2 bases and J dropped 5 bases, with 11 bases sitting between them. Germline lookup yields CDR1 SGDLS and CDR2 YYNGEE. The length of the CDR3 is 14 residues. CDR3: CASSVPGDHNEQFF. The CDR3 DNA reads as TGTGCCAGCAGCGTGCCGGGAGACCACAATGAGCAGTTCTTC.

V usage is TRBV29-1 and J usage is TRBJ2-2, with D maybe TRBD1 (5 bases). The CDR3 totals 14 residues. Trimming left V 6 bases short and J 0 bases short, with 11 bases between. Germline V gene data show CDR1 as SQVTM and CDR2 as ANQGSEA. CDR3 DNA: TGCAGCGTCGCGGACACCTCGAACACCGGGGAGCTGTTTTTT. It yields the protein CSVADTSNTGELFF.

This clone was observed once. The CDR3 protein is CASSFSGTDYNSPLHF. CDR3 coding DNA: TGTGCCAGCAGCTTTTCCGGGACGGATTATAATTCACCCCTCCACTTT. The chain couples TRBV7-8 to TRBJ1-6, with a tentative D call TRBD1 (5 bases). This CDR3 region has 16 residues. The V end was cut by 3 bases, the J end by 4 bases, with 13 bases between. CDR1 is SGHVS, CDR2 FQNEAQ, per germline.

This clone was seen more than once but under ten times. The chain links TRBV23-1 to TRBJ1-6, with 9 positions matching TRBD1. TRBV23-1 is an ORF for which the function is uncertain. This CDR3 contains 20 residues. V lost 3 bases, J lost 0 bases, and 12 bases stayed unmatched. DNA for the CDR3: TGCGCCAGCAGTCATAACAGGGGGCATAACCAGAGCTCCTATAATTCACCCCTCCACTTT. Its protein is CASSHNRGHNQSSYNSPLHF.

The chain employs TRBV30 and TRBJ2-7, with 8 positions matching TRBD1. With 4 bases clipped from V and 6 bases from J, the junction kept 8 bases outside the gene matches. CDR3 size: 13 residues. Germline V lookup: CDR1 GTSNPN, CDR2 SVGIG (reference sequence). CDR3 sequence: CAWTGDRGGEQYF. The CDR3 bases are TGTGCCTGGACCGGTGACAGGGGTGGCGAGCAGTACTTC.

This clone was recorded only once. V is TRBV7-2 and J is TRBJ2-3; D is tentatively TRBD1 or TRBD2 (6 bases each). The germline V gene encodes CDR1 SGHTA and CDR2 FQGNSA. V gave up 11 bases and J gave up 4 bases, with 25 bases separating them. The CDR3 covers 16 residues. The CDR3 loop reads CAVSQEGEGIADTQYF. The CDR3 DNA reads TGTGCCGTTTCCCAGGAGGGGGAAGGGATCGCAGATACGCAGTATTTT. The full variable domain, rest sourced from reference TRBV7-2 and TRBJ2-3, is GAGVSQSPSNKVTEKGKDVELRCDPISGHTALYWYRQSLGQGLEFLIYFQGNSAPDKSGLPSDRFSAERTGGSVSTLTIQRTQQEDSAVYLCAVSQEGEGIADTQYFGPGTRLTVL.

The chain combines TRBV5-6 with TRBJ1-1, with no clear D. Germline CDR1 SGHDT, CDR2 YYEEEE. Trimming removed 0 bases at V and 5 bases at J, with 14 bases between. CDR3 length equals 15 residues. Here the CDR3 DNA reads TGTGCCAGCAGCTTGGAGGCTGACGGGGTTACTGAAGCTTTCTTT. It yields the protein CASSLEADGVTEAFF.

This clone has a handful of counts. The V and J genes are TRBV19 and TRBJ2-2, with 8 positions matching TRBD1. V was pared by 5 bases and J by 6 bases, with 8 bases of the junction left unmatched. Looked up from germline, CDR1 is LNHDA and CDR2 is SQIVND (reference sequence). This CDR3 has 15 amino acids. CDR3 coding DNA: TGTGCCAGTAGTGCGGACAGGGAAGGATCCGGGGAGCTGTTTTTT. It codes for CASSADREGSGELFF.

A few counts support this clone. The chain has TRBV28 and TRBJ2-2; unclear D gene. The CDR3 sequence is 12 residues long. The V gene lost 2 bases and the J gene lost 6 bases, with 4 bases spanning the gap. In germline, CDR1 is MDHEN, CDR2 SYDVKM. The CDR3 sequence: CASSLRAGELFF. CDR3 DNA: TGTGCCAGCAGTTTACGGGCCGGGGAGCTGTTTTTT.

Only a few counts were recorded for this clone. In DNA, the CDR3 is TGCGCCAGCAGCTTGTTAAAAACTCGAGGAGAGACCCAGTACTTC. Amino acids: CASSLLKTRGETQYF. This chain joins TRBV5-1 and TRBJ2-5; D unresolved. This CDR3 has 15 residues. Germline V gives CDR1 SGHRS, CDR2 YFSETQ. V lost 1 base to trimming and J lost 4 bases, with 14 bases between them. The full variable domain, rest sourced from reference TRBV5-1 and TRBJ2-5, is KAGVTQTPRYLIKTRGQQVTLSCSPISGHRSVSWYQQTPGQGLQFLFEYFSETQRNKGNFPGRFSGRQFSNSRSEMNVSTLELGDSALYLCASSLLKTRGETQYFGPGTRLLVL.

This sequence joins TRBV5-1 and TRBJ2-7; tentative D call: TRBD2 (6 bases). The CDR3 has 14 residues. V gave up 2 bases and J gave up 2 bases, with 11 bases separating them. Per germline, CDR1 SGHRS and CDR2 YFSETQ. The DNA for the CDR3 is TGCGCCAGCAGCTTCGCGGGGTCGCCCTACGAGCAGTACTTC. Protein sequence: CASSFAGSPYEQYF.

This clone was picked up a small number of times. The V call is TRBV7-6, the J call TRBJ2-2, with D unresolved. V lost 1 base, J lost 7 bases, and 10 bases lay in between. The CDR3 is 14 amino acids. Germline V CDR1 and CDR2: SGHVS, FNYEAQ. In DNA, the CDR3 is TGTGCCAGCAGCTTAGTCCCAGTAGACGGGGAGCTGTTTTTT. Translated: CASSLVPVDGELFF.

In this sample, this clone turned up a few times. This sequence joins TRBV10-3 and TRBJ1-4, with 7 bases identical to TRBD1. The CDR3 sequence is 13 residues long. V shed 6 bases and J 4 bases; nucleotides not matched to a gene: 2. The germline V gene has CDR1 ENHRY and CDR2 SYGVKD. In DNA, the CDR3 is TGTGCCATCAGGGGGACAGATAATGAAAAACTGTTTTTT. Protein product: CAIRGTDNEKLFF.

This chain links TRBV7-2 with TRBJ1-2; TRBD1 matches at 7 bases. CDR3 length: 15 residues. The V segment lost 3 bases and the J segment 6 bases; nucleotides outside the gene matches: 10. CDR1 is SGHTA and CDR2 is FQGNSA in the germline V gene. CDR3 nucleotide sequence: TGTGCCAGCAGCTTCCTGAGACAGGGTGGGGATGGCTACACCTTC. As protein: CASSFLRQGGDGYTF.

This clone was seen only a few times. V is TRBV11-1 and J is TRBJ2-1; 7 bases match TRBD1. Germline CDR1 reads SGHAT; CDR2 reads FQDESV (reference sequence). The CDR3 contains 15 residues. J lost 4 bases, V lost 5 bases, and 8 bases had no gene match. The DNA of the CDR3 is TGTGCCAGCAGCCCAAGGGACAGTATATACAATGAGCAGTTCTTC. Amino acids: CASSPRDSIYNEQFF.

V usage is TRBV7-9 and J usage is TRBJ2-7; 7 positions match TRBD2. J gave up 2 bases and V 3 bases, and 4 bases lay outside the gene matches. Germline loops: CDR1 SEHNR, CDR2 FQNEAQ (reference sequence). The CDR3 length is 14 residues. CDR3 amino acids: CASSFSGRAYEQYF. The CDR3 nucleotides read TGTGCCAGCAGCTTTAGCGGGCGCGCCTACGAGCAGTACTTC. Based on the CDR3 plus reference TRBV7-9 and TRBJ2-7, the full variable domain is DTGVSQNPRHKITKRGQNVTFRCDPISEHNRLYWYRQTLGQGPEFLTYFQNEAQLEKSRLLSDRFSAERPKGSFSTLEIQRTEQGDSAMYLCASSFSGRAYEQYFGPGTRLTVT.

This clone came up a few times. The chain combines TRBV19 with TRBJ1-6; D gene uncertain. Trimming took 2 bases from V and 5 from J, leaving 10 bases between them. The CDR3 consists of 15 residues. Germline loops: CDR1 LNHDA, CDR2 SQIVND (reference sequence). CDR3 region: CASSIRPGNNSPLHF. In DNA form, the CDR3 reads TGTGCCAGTAGTATACGGCCGGGGAATAATTCACCCCTCCACTTT.

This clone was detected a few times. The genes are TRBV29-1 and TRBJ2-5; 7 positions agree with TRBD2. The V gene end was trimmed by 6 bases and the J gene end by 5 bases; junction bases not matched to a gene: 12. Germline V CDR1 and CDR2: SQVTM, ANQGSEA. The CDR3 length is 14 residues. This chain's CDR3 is CSVVRAGVRETQYF. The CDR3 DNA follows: TGCAGCGTCGTTCGGGCGGGGGTGCGTGAGACCCAGTACTTC.

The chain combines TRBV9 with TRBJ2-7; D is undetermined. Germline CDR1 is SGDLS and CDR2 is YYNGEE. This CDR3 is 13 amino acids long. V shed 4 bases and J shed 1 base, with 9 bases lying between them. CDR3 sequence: CASSPFRSYEQYF. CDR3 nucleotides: TGTGCCAGCAGCCCTTTCAGATCCTACGAGCAGTACTTC.

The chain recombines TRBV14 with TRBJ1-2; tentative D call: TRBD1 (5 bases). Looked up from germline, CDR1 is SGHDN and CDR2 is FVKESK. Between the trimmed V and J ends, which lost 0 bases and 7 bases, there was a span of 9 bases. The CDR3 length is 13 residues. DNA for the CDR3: TGTGCCAGCAGCCAAGATCTGGGGGGTGGCTACACCTTC. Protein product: CASSQDLGGGYTF.

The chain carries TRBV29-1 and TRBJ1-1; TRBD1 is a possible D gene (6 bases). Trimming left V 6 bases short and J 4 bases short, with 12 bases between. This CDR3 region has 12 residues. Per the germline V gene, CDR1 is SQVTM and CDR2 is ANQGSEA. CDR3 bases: TGCAGCGTCACAAGGGGGGGCACTGAAGCTTTCTTT. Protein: CSVTRGGTEAFF.